The entry below gives a single T cell receptor (beta chain) sequence along with its context. Its antigen is still unknown. One base away there is no much larger clone; base qualities are not given. Libraries were prepared through the immunoSEQ multiplex PCR assay. Concerning the study's data processing: A statistical classification framework was built for diagnosing cytomegalovirus status from the catalog of TCR beta chain sequences. Here the immuneACCESS table is served through TCRdb, limited to in-frame sequences with V and J called. Missing clones are a known gap in these copies; in checked studies unresolved V genes cover under half, and the rest lacks a known reason. Clone size and the V and J calls come from that table; the DNA yielded D and trimming. This sample has 150,000 to 160,000 clones in its table, and 65% to 90% of those were observed once. The ten most abundant clones make up around 24% of the sample.

The data are from a study of cytomegalovirus exposure and HLA in healthy donors (dated by TCRdb to the late 2010s). Broadly, across the study: According to a later analysis, one platform produced both the roughly 110 validation repertoires and the 700 or so repertoires of the first cohort. The study aimed to test whether signatures of past pathogen exposure could be identified by cataloging public T cell receptors. In addition to the first cohort of roughly 670 subjects, a separate validation cohort of 120 different subjects was used. To predict cytomegalovirus infection status, the study brought together high-throughput TCR immunosequencing, statistical association of individual TCRs with disease status, and machine learning. Here is what the overall study found, with its caveats: It was suggested by the authors that the approach could potentially be generalized to other disease states and immunological phenotypes. In a later analysis, TCRs clustered in the first cohort were found to also tend to co-occur in the 120 or so validation repertoires, with about 93% of cluster scores above 0. The classifier was reported to diagnose cytomegalovirus status with high specificity and sensitivity in both the original cohort and the validation cohort. In vitro tests confirmed that a few of the cytomegalovirus-associated TCR beta chains recognize cytomegalovirus antigens. Most TCR sequences were observed very rarely across donors, whereas some public TCRs were present in many individuals. The validation cohort had no HLA typing available for a later analysis, so co-occurrence within that cohort was assessed over all 130 or so repertoires. The study gave a list of some 150 TCR beta chains associated with cytomegalovirus.

V has 6 bases trimmed and J has 7 bases trimmed; junction bases matching no gene number 21. The CDR3, cysteine through phenylalanine, is 18 amino acids long. The kept DNA is CDR3 alone, 54 bases in frame from the first base. From the germline V gene, CDR1 is SGHVS and CDR2 is FNYEAQ. Donors formed part of the validation cohort, which comprised about 130 subjects and was distinct from the first cohort of some 700 subjects. Sequenced input: PBMCs. The V gene is TRBV7-6 and the J gene is TRBJ2-7; TRBD2 fits 10 bases in the junction. This clonotype was sampled from a man aged 18-30 years in good health and CMV-seropositive. CDR3 sequence: CASRLRGGKAGGPNEQYF. The nucleotide sequence reads as follows: TGTGCCAGCAGATTGAGGGGGGGCAAAGCGGGAGGGCCGAATGAGCAGTACTTC.